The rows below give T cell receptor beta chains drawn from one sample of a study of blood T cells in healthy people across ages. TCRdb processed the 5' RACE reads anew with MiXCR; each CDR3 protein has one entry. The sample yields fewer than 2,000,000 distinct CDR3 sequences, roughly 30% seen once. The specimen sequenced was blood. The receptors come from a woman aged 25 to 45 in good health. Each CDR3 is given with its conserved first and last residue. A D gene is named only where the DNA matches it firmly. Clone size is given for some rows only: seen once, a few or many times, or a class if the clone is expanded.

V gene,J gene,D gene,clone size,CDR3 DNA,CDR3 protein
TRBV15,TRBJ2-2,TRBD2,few,TGTGCCACCAGCAGAGATACGGGACTAGCCTACACCGGGGAGCGGTTTTTT,CATSRDTGLAYTGERFF
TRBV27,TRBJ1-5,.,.,TGTGCCAGCAGTGAGGTAGCGGTGGGCAATCAGCCCCAGCATTTT,CASSEVAVGNQPQHF
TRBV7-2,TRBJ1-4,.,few,TGTGCCAGCAGCCGAACGGGACGTCCTGATGGTGAAAAACTGTTTTTT,CASSRTGRPDGEKLFF
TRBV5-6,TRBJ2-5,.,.,TGTGCCAGCAGCTTATTGCAGGGCCCACAAGAGACCCAGTACTTC,CASSLLQGPQETQYF
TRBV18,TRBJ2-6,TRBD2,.,TGTGCCAGCTTAGCTGCAGCGGGGATCTACGGGGCCAACGTCCTGACTTTC,CASLAAAGIYGANVLTF
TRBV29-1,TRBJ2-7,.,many,TGCAGCCATCGGGGACCCGGGTACGAGCAGTACTTC,CSHRGPGYEQYF
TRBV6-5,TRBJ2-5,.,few,TGTGCCAGCAGTCGCGGCCCGGGGGAGACCCAGTACTTC,CASSRGPGETQYF
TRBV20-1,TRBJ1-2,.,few,TGCAGTGCTCAAGACAGGTGGTACAACTATGGCTACACCTTC,CSAQDRWYNYGYTF
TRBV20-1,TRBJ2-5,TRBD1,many,TGCAGTGCTAGGCGGCGACAGGGGGAGACCCAGTACTTC,CSARRRQGETQYF
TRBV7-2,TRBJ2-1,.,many,TGTGCCAGCAGCCTGGGACTCAATGAGCAGTTCTTC,CASSLGLNEQFF
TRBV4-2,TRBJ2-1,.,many,TGTGCCAGCAGCCAAGACACCCTGATCAATGAGCAGTTCTTC,CASSQDTLINEQFF
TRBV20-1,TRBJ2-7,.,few,TGCAGTGCTCCCGGGGGCTACGAGCAGTACTTC,CSAPGGYEQYF
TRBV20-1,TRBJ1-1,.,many,TGCAGTGCCAGGGCGGGGGGCGCGGGCACTGAAGCTTTCTTT,CSARAGGAGTEAFF
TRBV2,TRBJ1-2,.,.,TGTGCCAGCAGGCTGACAGACTTAAGCTTATATGGCTACACCTTC,CASRLTDLSLYGYTF
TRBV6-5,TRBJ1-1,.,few,TGTGCCAGCAGGAGGGACTTAAACCGGGACACTGAAGCTTTCTTT,CASRRDLNRDTEAFF
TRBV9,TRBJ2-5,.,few,TGTGCCAGCAGCGTAGGGAGTATAGAGACCCAGTACTTC,CASSVGSIETQYF
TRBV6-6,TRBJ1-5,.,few,TGTGCCAGCAGTTCCCCTTATGAAGCCCAGCATTTT,CASSSPYEAQHF
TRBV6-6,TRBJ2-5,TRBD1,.,TGTGCCAGCAGTTACCACGAATGGGGACAGGGGGCTGAGGGGCAGTACTTC,CASSYHEWGQGAEGQYF
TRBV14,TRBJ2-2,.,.,TGTGCCAGCAGCCAAGTAAAGGGTCGGGCCGGGGAGCTGTTTTTT,CASSQVKGRAGELFF
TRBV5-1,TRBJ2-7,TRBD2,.,TGCGCCAGCAGCCCCCGGGGGGTGACCTCCTACGAGCAGTACTTC,CASSPRGVTSYEQYF
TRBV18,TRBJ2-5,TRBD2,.,TGTGCCAGCTCACTACAACTAGCGGCGTACCAAGAGACCCAGTACTTC,CASSLQLAAYQETQYF
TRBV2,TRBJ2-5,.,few,TGTGCCAGCAGTGACTTGAGCGGGGAGACCCAGTACTTC,CASSDLSGETQYF
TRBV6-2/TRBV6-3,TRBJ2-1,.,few,TGTGCCAGCAGTTACTACCAAAGCTCCTACAATGAGCAGTTCTTC,CASSYYQSSYNEQFF